This is a list of T cell receptor beta chains from one sample in a study of shared clonotypes between healthy human individuals. Sequencing used immunoSEQ multiplex PCR; TCRdb keeps in-frame clones, though not all of them. Of millions of clones in the sample, approximately 90% were seen once. Sequencing was performed on naive CD4+ T cells sorted from blood. All receptors derive from a man aged 18 to 30 in good health. CDR3s include the opening cysteine and the closing phenylalanine or tryptophan. Fields, in order: V gene, J gene, D gene, clone size, CDR3 DNA, CDR3 protein. D genes are given only for firm matches. The size of a clone is reported for some rows only, either as once, few or many, or as a class for expanded clones.

TRBV7-3	TRBJ2-5	.	.	TGTGCCAGCAGCCCCCTACCCGGCAGGACCCAGTACTTC	CASSPLPGRTQYF
TRBV28	TRBJ1-6	.	once	TGTGCCAGCAGGGAAGGCTATAATTCACCCCTCCACTTT	CASREGYNSPLHF
TRBV5-1	TRBJ2-1	.	once	TGCGCCAGCAGCTTGGCGGACCTTGGCTCCTACAATGAGCAGTTCTTC	CASSLADLGSYNEQFF
TRBV19	TRBJ2-7	TRBD2	.	TGTGCCAGTCGGGCGGGAGCGGGGTACGAGCAGTACTTC	CASRAGAGYEQYF
TRBV19	TRBJ2-6	.	once	TGTGCCAGTAGCAACGACAGGTCTGGGGCCAACGTCCTGACTTTC	CASSNDRSGANVLTF
TRBV10-1	TRBJ2-2	.	.	TGCGCCAGCAGTGAGGGGACCGGGGAGCTGTTTTTT	CASSEGTGELFF
TRBV28	TRBJ2-2	TRBD2	once	TGTGCCACCATGAGCGGGACCTCCGGCAGCACCGGGGAGCTGTTTTTT	CATMSGTSGSTGELFF
TRBV18	TRBJ1-2	TRBD1	.	TGTGCCAGCTCACCCCCGGGACAGGGGTATGGCTACACCTTC	CASSPPGQGYGYTF
TRBV4-1	TRBJ2-7	TRBD2	.	TGCGCCAGCAGCCGGGGACTAGCGGAATCCTACGAGCAGTACTTC	CASSRGLAESYEQYF
TRBV5-6	TRBJ2-7	.	.	TGTGCCAGCAGCTTGGTGGCAGGGAACGAGCAGTACTTC	CASSLVAGNEQYF
TRBV27	TRBJ1-3	.	.	TGTGCCAGCAGTTCCGGGACTCTGGGGGGAAACACCATATATTTT	CASSSGTLGGNTIYF
TRBV23-1	TRBJ1-2	.	.	TGCGCCAGCAGTCAAAGGCGTGGCTACACCTTC	CASSQRRGYTF
TRBV2	TRBJ1-1	.	few	TGTGCCAGCAGTGACGGGAGGGGCAGAGGTGAAGCTTTCTTT	CASSDGRGRGEAFF
TRBV10-3	TRBJ1-2	.	.	TGTGCCATCAGTGAGTCGGAGGGATCTAACTATGGCTACACCTTC	CAISESEGSNYGYTF
TRBV6-6	TRBJ2-5	TRBD2	.	TGTGCCAGCAGGGGACTAGCGGGCGGCTCCAAGACCCAGTACTTC	CASRGLAGGSKTQYF
TRBV28	TRBJ1-1	TRBD1	.	TGTGCCAGCACTATGACAGGGTGGACTGAAGCTTTCTTT	CASTMTGWTEAFF
TRBV4-1	TRBJ2-3	.	.	TGCGCCAGCAGCCAAGGTCTTATCGGCACAGATACGCAGTATTTT	CASSQGLIGTDTQYF
TRBV10-1	TRBJ1-2	.	.	TGCGCCAGCAGCCCGAGCCCCCTCTATGGCTACACCTTC	CASSPSPLYGYTF
TRBV18	TRBJ2-5	.	.	TGTGCCAGCTCACCACTATTAGCGCAAGAGACCCAGTACTTC	CASSPLLAQETQYF
TRBV12-2	TRBJ1-2	.	.	TGTGCAAGTCGTCAAGGAGGGGACAGGGGCGGGAGTAACTATGGCTACACCTTC	CASRQGGDRGGSNYGYTF
TRBV11-2	TRBJ2-5	TRBD2	.	TGTGCCAGCAGCTTAGATCTCGCGCGGGAGTGGACCCAGTACTTC	CASSLDLAREWTQYF
TRBV10-2	TRBJ2-3	TRBD2	once	TGCGCCAGCATAAAGGAGCGGGGCGGTAGGACAGATACGCAGTATTTT	CASIKERGGRTDTQYF
TRBV6-5	TRBJ1-6	.	once	TGTGCCAGCAGAGGACAAGGGGTCTATAATTCACCCCTCCACTTT	CASRGQGVYNSPLHF
TRBV11-2	TRBJ1-2	TRBD1	.	TGTGCCAGCAGCTTCTTCGACAGGGGGTATGGCTACACCTTC	CASSFFDRGYGYTF
TRBV30	TRBJ1-6	.	.	TGTGCCTGGAAGCCAGGGACTAATTCACCCCTCCACTTT	CAWKPGTNSPLHF
TRBV30	TRBJ2-7	TRBD2	.	TGTGCCTGGAGTTCTTCGAGGACTAGCGGGAGGGAGTGGTCCTACGAGCAGTACTTC	CAWSSSRTSGREWSYEQYF
TRBV28	TRBJ2-3	TRBD2	.	TGTGCCAGCAGTTTATACCCGGGGGTAGCGGGGGGCCCAGATACGCAGTATTTT	CASSLYPGVAGGPDTQYF
TRBV30	TRBJ2-7	.	.	TGTGCCTGGAGTGTGGAATACGAGCAGTACTTC	CAWSVEYEQYF
TRBV5-1	TRBJ1-2	TRBD1	.	TGCGCCAGCAGCGGCCGGGGACAGCTTTACACCTTC	CASSGRGQLYTF
TRBV30	TRBJ2-3	TRBD2	.	TGTGCCTGGAGTCCCCTAGCGGGGGTGACAGATACGCAGTATTTT	CAWSPLAGVTDTQYF
TRBV18	TRBJ1-4	.	.	TGTGCCAGCTCGGAACCGGGGGGCTTGAGGGAAAAACTGTTTTTT	CASSEPGGLREKLFF
TRBV6-1	TRBJ2-7	TRBD1	.	TGTGCCAGCAGTAAGACAGGGGGCGGCTCCTACGAGCAGTACTTC	CASSKTGGGSYEQYF
TRBV27	TRBJ2-7	.	.	TGTGCCAGCGGAGGGTCATCTCGGGCTCGGCAGTACTTC	CASGGSSRARQYF
TRBV5-1	TRBJ1-1	.	.	TGCGCCAGCAGCTTGCAACAGGAGAACACTGAAGCTTTCTTT	CASSLQQENTEAFF
TRBV10-3	TRBJ1-1	TRBD1	.	TGTGCCACGTTACAAGCCGGGACAGAGGCCATGAGAGCTTTCTTT	CATLQAGTEAMRAFF
TRBV14	TRBJ2-1	.	.	TGTGCCAGCAGCCAAGTAGGGGGACCTTACAATGAGCAGTTCTTC	CASSQVGGPYNEQFF
TRBV5-4	TRBJ2-2	.	.	TGTGCCAGCAGCTTTCGACAGCACAACACCGGGGAGCTGTTTTTT	CASSFRQHNTGELFF
TRBV11-3	TRBJ2-5	TRBD2	.	TGTGCCAGCAGCTTCGGCGGGGGGGCCGAGGAGACCCAGTACTTC	CASSFGGGAEETQYF
TRBV4-3	TRBJ1-2	TRBD1	.	TGCGCCAGCAGCCACCTCGGGACAGCCGCCATCTATGGCTACACCTTC	CASSHLGTAAIYGYTF
TRBV5-1	TRBJ2-2	.	.	TGCGCCAGACATGACGCGCGATCGAACACCGGGGAGCTGTTTTTT	CARHDARSNTGELFF
TRBV7-9	TRBJ2-7	.	.	TGTGCCAGCAGCCATACCGGGACCGACTACGAGCAGTACTTC	CASSHTGTDYEQYF
TRBV9	TRBJ2-7	.	.	TGTGCCAGCAGCGTAGGCCTAGCTGACTCCTACGAGCAGTACTTC	CASSVGLADSYEQYF
TRBV11-2	TRBJ1-2	.	.	TGTGCCAGCAGCCCGGACGCGTTTGGCTACACCTTC	CASSPDAFGYTF
TRBV5-6	TRBJ2-2	.	.	TGTGCCAGCAGCCGGTGGGATTCCGGGGAGCTGTTTTTT	CASSRWDSGELFF
TRBV19	TRBJ2-7	.	.	TGTGCCAGTAGTATAGACACCCTCGGCGAGCAGTACTTC	CASSIDTLGEQYF
TRBV30	TRBJ1-1	TRBD1	few	TGTGCCTGGACTCGGGACAGTGGGAACACTGAAGCTTTCTTT	CAWTRDSGNTEAFF
TRBV14	TRBJ1-1	.	once	TGTGCCAGCAGCCAAGAGGCAGCATTGAACACTGAAGCTTTCTTT	CASSQEAALNTEAFF
TRBV11-2	TRBJ2-5	TRBD2	.	TGTGCCAGCAGCTATGGAGCGGGGGGATACCAAGAGACCCAGTACTTC	CASSYGAGGYQETQYF
TRBV5-1	TRBJ1-1	TRBD1	.	TGCGCCAGCAGCCCTCGGACAGGGAGCACTGAAGCTTTCTTT	CASSPRTGSTEAFF
TRBV11-2	TRBJ2-7	TRBD2	.	TGTGCCAGCAGCTTAGGGGCTAGCGGGACCTACGAGCAGTACTTC	CASSLGASGTYEQYF
TRBV5-1	TRBJ2-1	.	.	TGCGCCAGCAGCTTGGAAAGTGGGGGCTACAATGAGCAGTTCTTC	CASSLESGGYNEQFF